A single sample is the source of the 29 T cell receptor beta chains below, sequenced in a study of blood T cell repertoires in COVID-19. Assay used: immunoSEQ multiplex PCR; TCRdb lists only in-frame clones, some missing. This sample carries roughly 80,000 clones, about 80% of them seen once, and the ten largest clones take around 10%. Material: peripheral blood. The receptors come from a man over 45 with acute or convalescent COVID-19.

V usage is TRBV6-2 or TRBV6-3 and J usage is TRBJ2-2; D might be TRBD1 (6 bases). Trimming pared 5 bases from V and 1 base from J, leaving 8 bases between. The CDR3 contains 14 residues. Germline CDR1 MNHEY, CDR2 SVGEGT. The CDR3, as DNA: TGTGCCAGCAGTAGGACAGAGAACACCGGGGAGCTGTTTTTT. It is translated as CASSRTENTGELFF.

This clone was observed a handful of times. The chain has TRBV11-2 and TRBJ1-2; TRBD1 might be the D (5 bases). The germline V gene encodes CDR1 SGHAT and CDR2 FQNNGV. Trimming pared 9 bases from V and 4 bases from J, leaving 15 bases between. The CDR3 is 13 residues long. CDR3 coding DNA: TGTGCCAGTGCACCAGCCGGGGGCTATGGCTACACCTTC. Its translation is CASAPAGGYGYTF.

This clone has just a few counts. In nucleotides, the CDR3 is TGTGCCAGCAGTGCTGAGTATAGCAATCAGCCCCAGCATTTT. Amino acids: CASSAEYSNQPQHF. The chain links TRBV6-4 to TRBJ1-5; D ambiguous. Trimming took off 4 bases at V and 0 bases at J, with 7 bases between the two ends. From germline, CDR1 is MRHNA and CDR2 SNTAGT. The CDR3 length is 14 residues.

The chain joins TRBV2 to TRBJ2-1, with 9 nucleotides matching TRBD2. V shed 0 bases, J shed 7 bases, and the junction held 13 bases outside the gene matches. Per germline, CDR1 SNHLY and CDR2 FYNNEI. The CDR3 length is 18 residues. The CDR3 nucleotides read TGTGCCAGCAGTGAAGCGCTGTTGGTACCTAGCGGGGAAAATGAGCAGTTCTTC. This encodes CASSEALLVPSGENEQFF.

This chain joins TRBV4-1 and TRBJ2-7; possibly TRBD1 for D (6 bases). Germline loops: CDR1 MGHRA, CDR2 YSYEKL. V was pared by 0 bases and J by 2 bases, with 11 bases between. This CDR3 is built from 15 residues. CDR3 in amino acids: CASSQEGANAYEQYF. As DNA, the CDR3 is TGCGCCAGCAGCCAAGAGGGGGCCAATGCCTACGAGCAGTACTTC.

On this clone itself: One end of the junction does not line up with germline, which may come from a read error. The genes are TRBV7-2 and TRBJ1-3, with D possibly TRBD1 on 6 matching bases. Germline values: CDR1 SGHTA, CDR2 FQGNSA. The CDR3 is made up of 12 amino acids. CDR3 DNA sequence: TGTGCCAGCAGCTTAGCTCACGCAGGGGTGAATTTT. As protein: CASSLAHAGVNF.

The chain combines TRBV18 with TRBJ1-2; D is unresolved. The V and J ends lost 2 bases and 6 bases respectively, with 16 bases between them. Germline V gene sequence: CDR1 KGHSH, CDR2 LQKENI. This CDR3 is built from 15 residues. The CDR3 DNA reads TGTGCCAGCTCACCAGTGGCCGTTCGAAGCGATGGCTACACCTTC. It codes for CASSPVAVRSDGYTF.

V usage is TRBV6-5 and J usage is TRBJ1-2; the D gene is possibly TRBD1 (5 bases). The V end was cut by 0 bases, the J end by 2 bases, with 10 bases between. The CDR3 runs to 15 residues. Germline loops: CDR1 MNHEY, CDR2 SVGAGI. The CDR3 DNA follows: TGTGCCAGCAGTTACTCGTACAGGAACAACTATGGCTACACCTTC. The encoded protein is CASSYSYRNNYGYTF.

The genes are TRBV7-2 and TRBJ2-4; D is perhaps TRBD2 (5 bases). The CDR3 runs 19 residues. From germline, CDR1 is SGHTA and CDR2 FQGNSA. V lost 1 base and J lost 3, with 22 bases in between. The CDR3 loop is CASSLDLRDGKLGKNIQYF. The CDR3 bases are TGTGCCAGCAGCTTAGACTTACGGGATGGGAAATTAGGCAAAAACATTCAGTACTTC.

The rearrangement links TRBV19 to TRBJ2-2, with TRBD2 matching 8 bases. This CDR3 is 15 amino acids long. Germline assignment: CDR1 LNHDA and CDR2 SQIVND (reference sequence). V gave up 4 bases and J gave up 5 bases; unmatched junction bases: 6. CDR3 coding DNA: TGTGCCAGTAGTACCCGGGGGGGGGCAACCGGGGAGCTGTTTTTT. Its protein is CASSTRGGATGELFF.

The rearrangement links TRBV7-9 to TRBJ1-5, with 8 bases fitting TRBD1. The V gene's germline CDR1 is SEHNR and CDR2 FQNEAQ (reference sequence). J gave up 1 base and V 3 bases, and 5 bases lay outside the gene matches. The CDR3 contains 16 residues. This CDR3 is CASSFQGAGSNQPQHF. In DNA, the CDR3 is TGTGCCAGCAGCTTTCAGGGGGCTGGCAGCAATCAGCCCCAGCATTTT.

V gene TRBV7-3 combines with J gene TRBJ2-1; 12 bases align to TRBD2. The CDR3 extends over 17 amino acids. From germline, CDR1 is SGHTA and CDR2 FQGTGA. The V gene end was trimmed by 0 bases and the J gene end by 5 bases; junction bases not matched to a gene: 5. The CDR3 bases are TGTGCCAGCAGCTTAACGCGTCTAGCGGGAGGGAACAATGAGCAGTTCTTC. Its translation is CASSLTRLAGGNNEQFF.

The genes are TRBV5-1 and TRBJ2-1, with TRBD1 matching 7 bases. This CDR3 spans 14 amino acids. Germline CDR1 and CDR2: SGHRS and YFSETQ. With 0 bases clipped from V and 13 bases from J, the junction kept 10 bases outside the gene matches. This chain's CDR3 is CASSLAAAGGGQFF. CDR3 in DNA: TGCGCCAGCAGCTTGGCGGCGGCAGGGGGTGGACAGTTCTTC.

The chain couples TRBV30 to TRBJ1-6; unclear D gene. Trimming removed 1 base from V and 6 bases from J, with 7 bases in between. CDR1 is GTSNPN and CDR2 is SVGIG in the germline V gene (reference sequence). The CDR3 has 13 amino acids. The chain's CDR3 is CAWSGRVNSPLHF. CDR3 bases: TGTGCCTGGAGTGGGAGGGTTAATTCACCCCTCCACTTT.

J is TRBJ1-2 and V is TRBV27; 10 nucleotides align to TRBD1. From germline, CDR1 is MNHEY and CDR2 SMNVEV (reference sequence). The CDR3 contains 15 residues. V was pared by 0 bases and J by 5 bases, with 3 bases of the junction left unmatched. CDR3 loop: CASSLSPGQGYGYTF. CDR3 coding DNA: TGTGCCAGCAGTTTATCCCCGGGACAGGGGTATGGCTACACCTTC.

The chain joins TRBV4-3 to TRBJ1-1; D gene uncertain. CDR1 is LGHNA, CDR2 YSLEER, per germline. This CDR3 is 15 amino acids long. Trimming removed 0 bases from V and 4 bases from J, with 12 bases in between. This chain's CDR3 is CASSQDAGAGTEAFF. The CDR3 nucleotides read TGCGCCAGCAGCCAAGATGCGGGCGCGGGCACTGAAGCTTTCTTT.

The V call is TRBV5-1, the J call TRBJ2-7, with D perhaps TRBD1 (6 bases). The length of the CDR3 is 14 residues. Germline CDR1 and CDR2: SGHRS and YFSETQ. The V gene lost 0 bases and the J gene lost 3 bases, with 10 bases spanning the gap. The chain's CDR3 is CASSLAQGFYEQYF. In DNA, the CDR3 is TGCGCCAGCAGCTTGGCGCAGGGGTTCTACGAGCAGTACTTC.

The chain is built from TRBV7-3 and TRBJ1-1, with 9 nucleotides matching TRBD1. The CDR3 is 14 amino acids. Germline CDR1 reads SGHTA; CDR2 reads FQGTGA. Germline trimming cut 5 bases from V and 5 bases from J; bases unmatched to any gene: 6. CDR3 region: CASSPQGALTEAFF. The CDR3 DNA reads as TGTGCCAGCAGCCCACAGGGGGCGCTTACTGAAGCTTTCTTT.

The V call is TRBV5-1, the J call TRBJ1-1; 7 bases match TRBD1. Germline trimming cut 0 bases from V and 0 bases from J; bases unmatched to any gene: 2. This CDR3 has 15 residues. The germline V gene has CDR1 SGHRS and CDR2 YFSETQ. DNA for the CDR3: TGCGCCAGCAGCTTGGCCGGGACAGTGAACACTGAAGCTTTCTTT. It specifies CASSLAGTVNTEAFF.

V and J are TRBV28 and TRBJ2-7; D is possibly TRBD1 (6 bases). This CDR3 comprises 15 residues. The germline CDR1 and CDR2 sequences are MDHEN and SYDVKM. V lost 2 bases and J 6 bases, leaving 17 bases between the germline ends. The CDR3 is CASSLTSQGRTEQYF. Written as DNA, the CDR3 is TGTGCCAGCAGTTTAACCTCCCAGGGGCGGACCGAGCAGTACTTC.

This chain joins TRBV18 and TRBJ1-5, with D possibly matching TRBD1 (5 bases). The germline V gene has CDR1 KGHSH and CDR2 LQKENI. The length of the CDR3 is 16 residues. Trimming stripped 1 base from V and 4 bases from J, with 14 bases between. CDR3 amino acids: CASSPQTASLNQPQHF. DNA of the CDR3: TGTGCCAGCTCACCACAGACAGCGTCCTTAAATCAGCCCCAGCATTTT.

This chain joins TRBV11-1 and TRBJ2-3; D is ambiguous. V was cut by 8 bases and J by 0 bases, with 18 bases left in between. Germline loops: CDR1 SGHAT, CDR2 FQDESV (reference sequence). This CDR3 is built from 16 residues. CDR3 DNA: TGTGCCAGCCGCTGGAGCGTTACGGCTAGCACAGATACGCAGTATTTT. Encoded protein: CASRWSVTASTDTQYF.

The table lists this clone with a count of one. The rearrangement joins TRBV10-3 to TRBJ1-1; 7 positions match TRBD1. Trimming cost V 7 bases and J 1 base; bases outside gene matches: 6. This CDR3 comprises 14 residues. Per germline, CDR1 ENHRY and CDR2 SYGVKD. The CDR3: CAITEGTANTEAFF. CDR3 nucleotides: TGTGCCATCACGGAAGGGACAGCGAACACTGAAGCTTTCTTT.

This clone was seen once. This rearrangement joins TRBV5-1 to TRBJ2-1; a possible D gene is TRBD1 (6 bases). Trimming cost V 6 bases and J 10 bases, with 17 bases left between them. Germline V gene data show CDR1 as SGHRS and CDR2 as YFSETQ. The CDR3 contains 13 residues. The CDR3 nucleotides read TGCGCCAGCACCTTCCCAGGGGTGGACGAGCAGTTCTTC. Its translation is CASTFPGVDEQFF. Full variable domain (remainder filled in from reference TRBV5-1 and TRBJ2-1): KAGVTQTPRYLIKTRGQQVTLSCSPISGHRSVSWYQQTPGQGLQFLFEYFSETQRNKGNFPGRFSGRQFSNSRSEMNVSTLELGDSALYLCASTFPGVDEQFFGPGTRLTVL.

This chain connects TRBV6-2 or TRBV6-3 to TRBJ1-6, with 8 bases identical to TRBD1. The length of the CDR3 is 15 residues. Per the germline V gene, CDR1 is MNHEY and CDR2 is SVGEGT. After removal of 2 bases from V and 4 bases from J, the junction contained 1 base not matched to a gene. CDR3 nucleotides: TGTGCCAGCAGTTACCGGGACAGGTATAATTCACCCCTCCACTTT. Translation gives CASSYRDRYNSPLHF.

The chain links TRBV7-8 to TRBJ1-2; D is perhaps TRBD1 (5 bases). The CDR3 runs to 17 residues. From germline, CDR1 is SGHVS and CDR2 FQNEAQ. V was clipped by 6 bases and J by 0 bases, with 20 bases between them. The CDR3 nucleotides read TGTGCCAGCAGTTCTGGGGCAGGGTCTGGGGCTAACTATGGCTACACCTTC. Amino acids: CASSSGAGSGANYGYTF.

The chain employs TRBV9 and TRBJ1-4; 7 bases match TRBD1. J lost 6 bases, V lost 0 bases, and 5 bases had no gene match. CDR1 and CDR2 from the germline V gene are SGDLS and YYNGEE. The CDR3 has 15 residues. CDR3 DNA sequence: TGTGCCAGCAGCGTAGGAACAGGGGCGGATGAAAAACTGTTTTTT. This encodes CASSVGTGADEKLFF.

The chain recombines TRBV7-9 with TRBJ1-2, with D possibly matching TRBD1 (6 bases). Germline V gene sequence: CDR1 SEHNR, CDR2 FQNEAQ (reference sequence). This CDR3 contains 13 residues. With 0 bases removed from V and 6 bases from J, the gap between germline ends came to 8 bases. CDR3 loop: CASSLAGGDGYTF. For the CDR3, the DNA is TGTGCCAGCAGCTTAGCAGGGGGTGATGGCTACACCTTC.

The chain employs TRBV18 and TRBJ2-1, with TRBD1 matching 8 bases. The V gene's germline CDR1 is KGHSH and CDR2 LQKENI. V shed 4 bases and J 5 bases; nucleotides not matched to a gene: 7. The length of the CDR3 is 15 residues. The CDR3 sequence is CASSRRDRSHNEQFF. The CDR3 DNA reads TGTGCCAGCTCACGCCGGGACAGGAGTCACAATGAGCAGTTCTTC.